What follows are 5 T cell receptor beta chains derived from one specimen sequenced in a study of blood T cell repertoires in COVID-19 (dated by TCRdb to the early 2020s). Libraries were constructed by the immunoSEQ multiplex PCR assay. TCRdb obtained this table from immuneACCESS and retained in-frame rearrangements with V and J assigned. These tables miss some clones; where compared with another copy, unresolved V genes account for less than half of the shortfall, and the remainder is unexplained. The sample contains fewer than 300,000 clones, about nine tenths of them found a single time. 1.1% of the sample rests with the top ten. Sequenced input: PBMCs or T cells enriched from blood (not recorded which). The origin of the receptors is a woman aged 25 to 45 who had recovered from COVID-19.

The chain combines TRBV18 with TRBJ2-2, with D tentatively TRBD1 (6 bases). The CDR3 runs to 16 residues. Trimming shortened V by 0 bases and J by 1 base, and 9 bases separated the two germline ends. Germline lookup yields CDR1 KGHSH and CDR2 LQKENI. Here the CDR3 DNA reads TGTGCCAGCTCACCACCTGAGGGGGTGAACACCGGGGAGCTGTTTTTT. Its translation: CASSPPEGVNTGELFF.

V and J are TRBV12-3 or TRBV12-4 and TRBJ2-3, with a tentative D call TRBD2 (5 bases). This CDR3 comprises 13 residues. V lost 3 bases to trimming and J lost 4 bases, with 8 bases between them. CDR3 residues: CASSFRDADTQYF. The CDR3 DNA follows: TGTGCCAGCAGTTTCCGGGATGCAGATACGCAGTATTTT.

The CDR3 DNA follows: TGTGCCAGCAGCCCCCGGGACAGGGGAGGAAATGAGCAGTTCTTC. Encoded protein: CASSPRDRGGNEQFF. The chain recombines TRBV5-6 with TRBJ2-1, with 10 nucleotides matching TRBD1. This CDR3 comprises 15 residues. Germline values: CDR1 SGHDT, CDR2 YYEEEE. V was clipped by 4 bases and J by 7 bases; unmatched bases: 8.

The rearrangement uses TRBV2 and TRBJ1-6, with D unresolved. The V and J ends lost 6 bases and 5 bases respectively, with 8 bases between them. Germline V gene sequence: CDR1 SNHLY, CDR2 FYNNEI. The CDR3 has 13 amino acids. CDR3 coding DNA: TGTGCCAGCAGGAACAGCAATAATTCACCCCTCCACTTT. It translates to CASRNSNNSPLHF.

This clone was seen only a few times. The junction departs from germline at one end; a sequencing error may be responsible. The rearrangement links TRBV7-7 to TRBJ2-5; maybe TRBD1 (6 bases). This CDR3 contains 14 residues. In germline, CDR1 is SSHAT, CDR2 FNYEAQ (reference sequence). The CDR3 DNA sequence: TGTGCTAGCAGCGGTCTAACAGGGATGGAGACCCAGTACTTC. Translation: CASSGLTGMETQYF. Full variable domain (rest looked up from reference TRBV7-7 and TRBJ2-5): GAGVSQSPRYKVTKRGQDVTLRCDPISSHATLYWYQQALGQGPEFLTYFNYEAQPDKSGLPSDRFSAERPEGSISTLTIQRTEQRDSAMYRCASSGLTGMETQYFGPGTRLLVL.